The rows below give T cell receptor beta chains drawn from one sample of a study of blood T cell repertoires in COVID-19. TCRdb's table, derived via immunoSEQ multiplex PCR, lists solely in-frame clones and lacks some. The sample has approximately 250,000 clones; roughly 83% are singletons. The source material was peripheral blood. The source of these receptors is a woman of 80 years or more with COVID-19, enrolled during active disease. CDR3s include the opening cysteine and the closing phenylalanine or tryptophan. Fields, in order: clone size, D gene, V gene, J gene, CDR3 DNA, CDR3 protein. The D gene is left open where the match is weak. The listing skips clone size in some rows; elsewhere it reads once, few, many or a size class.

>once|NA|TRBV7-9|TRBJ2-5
TGTGCCAGCAGCTTGGACAGCTTCCAAGAGACCCAGTACTTC
CASSLDSFQETQYF
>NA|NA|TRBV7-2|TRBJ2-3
TGTGCCAGCAGCTTAGTATTGATGGCTAGCACAGATACGCAGTATTTT
CASSLVLMASTDTQYF
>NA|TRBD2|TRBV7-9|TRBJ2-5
TGTGCCAGCAGCTTAGCCCTAGCGGGGGGCGGAGAGACCCAGTACTTC
CASSLALAGGGETQYF
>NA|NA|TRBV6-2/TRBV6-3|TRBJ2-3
TGTGCCAGCAGTTTCCCCAGGGTTCCAGATACGCAGTATTTT
CASSFPRVPDTQYF
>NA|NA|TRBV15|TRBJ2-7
TGTGCCACCCAGGAGGGCCCGAACACCTACGAGCAGTACTTC
CATQEGPNTYEQYF
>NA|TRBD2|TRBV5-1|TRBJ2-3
TGCGCCAGCAGCTTGATGGCAGGGACTACTAGCACAGATACGCAGTATTTT
CASSLMAGTTSTDTQYF
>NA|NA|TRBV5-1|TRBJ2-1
TGCGCCAGCAGCCGCGGGGGCCGCAGCTCCTACAATGAGCAGTTCTTC
CASSRGGRSSYNEQFF
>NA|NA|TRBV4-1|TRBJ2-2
TGCGCCAGCAGCCAAGAAGGGGGTAAAACCGGGGAGCTGTTTTTT
CASSQEGGKTGELFF
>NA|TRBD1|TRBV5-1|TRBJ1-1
TGCGCCAGCAGACAGGGGATGGGTACTGAAGCTTTCTTT
CASRQGMGTEAFF
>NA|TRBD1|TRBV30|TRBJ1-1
TGTGCCTGGAGTGTACCTGACAGGGGCGCTGAAGCTTTCTTT
CAWSVPDRGAEAFF
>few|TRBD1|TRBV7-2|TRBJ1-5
TGTGCCAGCAGCTTAGGGACAGGGAGCAATCAGCCCCAGCATTTT
CASSLGTGSNQPQHF
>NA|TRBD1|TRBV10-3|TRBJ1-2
TGTGCCATCTCGGCAGGGGGCCCTTACGGCTACACCTTC
CAISAGGPYGYTF
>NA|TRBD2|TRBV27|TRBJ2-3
TGTGCCAGCAGGTTACTCCCCACGACTAGCGTTACGCAGTATTTT
CASRLLPTTSVTQYF
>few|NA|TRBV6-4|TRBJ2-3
TGTGCCAGCAGTGACCGTAGAGGTGGTACGCAGTATTTT
CASSDRRGGTQYF
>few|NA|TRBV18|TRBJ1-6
TGTGCCAGCTCACCGGGGACACAGAATTCACCCCTCCACTTT
CASSPGTQNSPLHF
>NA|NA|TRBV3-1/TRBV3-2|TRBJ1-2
TGTGCCAGCAGCCCATACCAGGTTGGTGAAGTAAGCTACACCTTC
CASSPYQVGEVSYTF
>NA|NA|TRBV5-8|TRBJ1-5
TGTGCCAGCAGCCCCGGGGGAGGACCTGGGGGCAATCAGCCCCAGCATTTT
CASSPGGGPGGNQPQHF
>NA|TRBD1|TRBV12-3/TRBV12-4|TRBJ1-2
TGTGCCAGCAGTTTAAGACAGGGGAGTGTCTACACCTTC
CASSLRQGSVYTF
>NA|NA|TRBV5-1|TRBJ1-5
TGCGCCAGCAGCCATTCCGGTGCGAGCAATCAGCCCCAGCATTTT
CASSHSGASNQPQHF
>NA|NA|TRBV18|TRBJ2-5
TGTGCCAGCTCACCACCGCCGGCAGGGGAGACCCAGTACTTC
CASSPPPAGETQYF
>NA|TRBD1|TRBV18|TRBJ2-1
TGTGCCAGCTCACGGGGACAGGGATCCTACAATGAGCAGTTCTTC
CASSRGQGSYNEQFF
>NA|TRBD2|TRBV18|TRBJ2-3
TGTGCCAGCTCGTCACTAGCGGGGGCACCCACAGATACGCAGTATTTT
CASSSLAGAPTDTQYF
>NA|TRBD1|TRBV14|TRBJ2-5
TGTGCCAGCAGCCAAGTTGAGGACAGGGGGAAGACCCAGTACTTC
CASSQVEDRGKTQYF
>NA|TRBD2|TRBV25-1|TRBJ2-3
TGTGCCAGCAGTGAGGAGTGGGGGGGAGGTACGCAGTATTTT
CASSEEWGGGTQYF
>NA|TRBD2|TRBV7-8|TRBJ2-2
TGTGCCAGCAGCCAGCTACTAGCGGGGGTCACCGGGGAGCTGTTTTTT
CASSQLLAGVTGELFF
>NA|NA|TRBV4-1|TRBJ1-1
TGCGCCAGCAGCCCGTGGCCTCGGGTTAGTGAAACTGAAGCTTTCTTT
CASSPWPRVSETEAFF
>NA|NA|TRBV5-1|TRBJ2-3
TGCGCCAGCAGCTTCCTCGGTCATGGGCAGGATACGCAGTATTTT
CASSFLGHGQDTQYF
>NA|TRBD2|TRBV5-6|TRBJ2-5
TGTGCCAGCGTCACCTGGCCGCGGGGGGAGACCCAGTACTTC
CASVTWPRGETQYF
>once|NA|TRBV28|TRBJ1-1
TGTGCCACTACGATTGGGAACACTGAAGCTTTCTTT
CATTIGNTEAFF
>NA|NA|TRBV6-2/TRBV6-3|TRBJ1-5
TGTGCCAGCAGTTCCGTTGACATCGGTTTTCAGCCCCAGCATTTT
CASSSVDIGFQPQHF
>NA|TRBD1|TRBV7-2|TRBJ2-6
TGTGCCAGCAGCTTATCGGGACAGGGGGCGCGTGGGGCCAACGTCCTGACTTTC
CASSLSGQGARGANVLTF
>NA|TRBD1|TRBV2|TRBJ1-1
TGTGCCAGCAGTGAGGGGCGGACAGGTGGAGCTTTCTTT
CASSEGRTGGAFF
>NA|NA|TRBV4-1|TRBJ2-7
TGCGCCAGCAGCCAAGATCGGAGGGGCTCCTACGAGCAGTACTTC
CASSQDRRGSYEQYF
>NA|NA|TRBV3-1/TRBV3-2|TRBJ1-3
TGTGCCAGCAGCCAAGATAGGAGACCGCGCCCTAACACCATATATTTT
CASSQDRRPRPNTIYF
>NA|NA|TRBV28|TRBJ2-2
TGTGCCAGCAGTTTATCCGGGGTAGGGACCGGGGAGCTGTTTTTT
CASSLSGVGTGELFF
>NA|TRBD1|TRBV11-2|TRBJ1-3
TGTGCCAGCAGCCGAACCGGGACAGGGCCCGTGACTGGAAACACCATATATTTT
CASSRTGTGPVTGNTIYF
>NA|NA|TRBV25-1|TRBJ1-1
TGTGCCAGCACCACCGGGACATGGAACACTGAAGCTTTCTTT
CASTTGTWNTEAFF
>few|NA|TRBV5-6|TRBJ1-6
TGTGCCAGCAGCTCCGAGGCCCAGGGCTCCTATAATTCACCCCTCCACTTT
CASSSEAQGSYNSPLHF
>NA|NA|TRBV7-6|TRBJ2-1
TGTGCCAGCAGCTTGGGCCACTTTGGGTCCTACAATGAGCAGTTCTTC
CASSLGHFGSYNEQFF
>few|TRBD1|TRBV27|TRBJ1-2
TGTGCCAGCAGCGTCACCGGGACAGTCGCCTATGGCTACACCTTC
CASSVTGTVAYGYTF
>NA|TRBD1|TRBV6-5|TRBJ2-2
TGTGCCAGCAGTTCCGACAGGGGGCGCGTCGGGGAGCTGTTTTTT
CASSSDRGRVGELFF
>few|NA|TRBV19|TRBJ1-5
TGTACCTCCCGGGGTGCCGTCAATCAGCCCCAGCATTTT
CTSRGAVNQPQHF
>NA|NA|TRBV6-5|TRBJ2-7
TGTGCCAGCAGTTACTCTCAGGGCAGCTCCTACGAGCAGTACTTC
CASSYSQGSSYEQYF
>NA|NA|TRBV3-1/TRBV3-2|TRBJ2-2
TGTGCCAGCAGCCAAGTAGTTGCCACCGGGGAGCTGTTTTTT
CASSQVVATGELFF
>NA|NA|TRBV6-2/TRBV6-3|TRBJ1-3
TGTGCCAGCAGTTACTCCGGTTCCGACATCACAAACACCATATATTTT
CASSYSGSDITNTIYF
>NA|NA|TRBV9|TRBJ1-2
TGTGCCAGCAGCGCAACTTCTAGTGACTATGGCTACACCTTC
CASSATSSDYGYTF
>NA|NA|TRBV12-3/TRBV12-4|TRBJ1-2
TGTGCCAGCAGTTTTACGGGCTATGGCTACACCTTC
CASSFTGYGYTF
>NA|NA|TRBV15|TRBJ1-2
TGTGCCACCAGCAGTGACAGGAACTATGGCTACACCTTC
CATSSDRNYGYTF
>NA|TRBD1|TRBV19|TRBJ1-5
TGTGCCAGTAGTCCTCCCCCGGGACAGCGCAATCAGCCCCAGCATTTT
CASSPPPGQRNQPQHF
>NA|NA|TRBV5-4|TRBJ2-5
TGTGCCAGCAGCTTGGATAATCAAGAGACCCAGTACTTC
CASSLDNQETQYF
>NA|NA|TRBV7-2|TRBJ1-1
TGTGCCAGCAGCTTAGTGGTGAGTGAAGCTTTCTTT
CASSLVVSEAFF